A selection of T cell receptor beta chains follows, all from one sample in a study of CD8 T cells in Susac syndrome. TCRdb called the immunoSEQ multiplex PCR reads again in MiXCR, with one record for every CDR3 protein. The sample gives some 200,000 distinct CDR3 sequences, about 95% of which show up once; 0.095% is in the top ten. The sample consisted of CD4+ T cells from PBMCs. The receptors originated from a human donor with multiple sclerosis. CDR3s include the opening cysteine and the closing phenylalanine or tryptophan. The order of the fields is V gene, D gene, J gene, CDR3 length, clone size, CDR3 protein, CDR3 DNA. D genes are given only for firm matches. Size is omitted from some rows. Given values are once, few, many or a class for expanded clones.

>TRBV3-1|NA|TRBJ1-1|15|NA
CASSQATLGNTEAFF
TGTGCCAGCAGCCAAGCTACTCTTGGGAATACTGAAGCTTTCTTT
>TRBV7-9|NA|TRBJ1-2|11|NA
CASSGGIGYTF
TGTGCCAGCAGCGGGGGGATCGGCTACACCTTC
>TRBV20-1|NA|TRBJ1-5|12|NA
CSASNPHQPQHF
TGCAGTGCTAGCAATCCTCATCAGCCCCAGCATTTT
>TRBV27|TRBD1|TRBJ1-1|15|NA
CASSTRTGVYAEAFF
TGTGCCAGCAGTACCAGGACAGGGGTTTATGCTGAAGCTTTCTTT
>TRBV29-1|TRBD1|TRBJ1-1|11|NA
CSVVWGQAAFF
TGCAGCGTTGTATGGGGACAGGCAGCTTTCTTT
>TRBV5-1|TRBD1|TRBJ2-7|16|NA
CASSLAGQGRSYEQYF
TGCGCCAGCAGCTTGGCGGGACAGGGGCGTTCCTACGAGCAGTACTTC
>TRBV6-1|TRBD1|TRBJ2-2|16|NA
CASRSQGAISTGELFF
TGTGCCAGCAGGTCGCAGGGGGCGATATCCACCGGGGAGCTGTTTTTT
>TRBV11-2|NA|TRBJ1-2|15|NA
CASSFRQPLWYGYTF
TGTGCCAGCAGCTTTCGACAGCCCTTGTGGTATGGCTACACCTTC
>TRBV13|NA|TRBJ2-2|13|NA
CASSTPGVGELFF
TGTGCCAGCAGCACCCCAGGGGTCGGGGAGCTGTTTTTT
>TRBV19|TRBD2|TRBJ2-5|15|NA
CASSRGTGGQETQYF
TGTGCCAGTAGTAGAGGGACGGGGGGACAAGAGACCCAGTACTTC
>TRBV7-9|NA|TRBJ2-7|16|NA
CASSLISQAVIPEQYF
TGTGCCAGCAGCTTAATCTCCCAAGCGGTTATCCCCGAGCAGTACTTC
>TRBV3-1|NA|TRBJ2-4|16|NA
CASSHDVRISKNIQYF
TGTGCCAGCAGCCACGATGTCCGAATTTCCAAAAACATTCAGTACTTC
>TRBV3-1|TRBD1|TRBJ1-1|13|NA
CASSLTGGAEAFF
TGTGCCAGCAGCCTCACAGGGGGCGCGGAAGCTTTCTTT
>TRBV19|NA|TRBJ1-6|14|NA
CASSEGVYNSPLHF
TGTGCCAGTAGCGAGGGAGTCTATAATTCACCCCTCCACTTT
>TRBV20-1|NA|TRBJ2-3|12|NA
CSAPGETDTQYF
TGCAGTGCCCCAGGTGAAACAGATACGCAGTATTTT
>TRBV24-1|NA|TRBJ2-2|13|NA
CATKHPNTGELFF
TGTGCCACCAAACACCCGAACACCGGGGAGCTGTTTTTT
>TRBV7-6|NA|TRBJ2-5|13|NA
CASSPGGWETQYF
TGTGCCAGCAGCCCAGGGGGGTGGGAGACCCAGTACTTC
>TRBV20-1|TRBD2|TRBJ2-7|13|once
CSGARETTDEQYF
TGCAGTGGTGCGCGGGAGACCACTGACGAGCAGTACTTC
>TRBV9|NA|TRBJ2-7|15|once
CASSVLSDRAGGQYF
TGTGCCAGCAGCGTCCTCTCAGACAGGGCGGGAGGGCAGTACTTC
>TRBV5-1|NA|TRBJ2-7|15|NA
CASSSTTGTLYEQYF
TGCGCCAGCAGCTCCACCACAGGGACTCTCTACGAGCAGTACTTC
>TRBV20-1|NA|TRBJ2-7|13|NA
CSARGDNSYEQYF
TGCAGTGCTAGAGGGGACAACTCCTACGAGCAGTACTTC
>TRBV20-1|TRBD1|TRBJ1-5|13|NA
CSAMTGSTQPQHF
TGCAGTGCTATGACAGGGTCAACGCAGCCCCAGCATTTT
>TRBV12-3/TRBV12-4|TRBD1|TRBJ2-1|15|NA
CASSLGQGGYNEQFF
TGTGCCAGCAGTTTAGGACAGGGTGGATACAATGAGCAGTTCTTC
>TRBV7-2|TRBD2|TRBJ2-3|16|NA
CASSLTSGRGTDTQYF
TGTGCCAGCAGCTTGACTAGCGGGAGGGGCACAGATACGCAGTATTTT
>TRBV3-1|NA|TRBJ2-1|17|NA
CASSQVPPGPPKNEQFF
TGTGCCAGCAGCCAAGTACCCCCGGGACCTCCAAAGAATGAGCAGTTCTTC
>TRBV29-1|TRBD1|TRBJ1-1|14|NA
CSATGEWEDTEAFF
TGCAGCGCGACAGGGGAATGGGAGGACACTGAAGCTTTCTTT
>TRBV12-3/TRBV12-4|TRBD2|TRBJ2-1|17|NA
CASSSLGAGGGYNEQFF
TGTGCCAGCAGTTCGCTTGGGGCGGGAGGAGGATACAATGAGCAGTTCTTC
>TRBV11-1|TRBD2|TRBJ2-3|18|NA
CASSLDGTSGSGTDTQYF
TGTGCCAGCAGCTTAGATGGGACTAGCGGGAGTGGGACAGATACGCAGTATTTT
>TRBV4-2|NA|TRBJ1-2|14|NA
CASSQPEDSYGYTF
TGTGCCAGCAGCCAACCTGAGGACAGCTATGGCTACACCTTC
>TRBV20-1|NA|TRBJ2-1|14|NA
CSASLRAGQNEQFF
TGCAGTGCTAGTTTGAGGGCTGGACAGAATGAGCAGTTCTTC
>TRBV30|TRBD1|TRBJ1-5|14|NA
CAWGQGASNQPQHF
TGTGCCTGGGGGCAGGGGGCGAGCAATCAGCCCCAGCATTTT
>TRBV7-3|NA|TRBJ2-1|12|once
CASSLADGEQFF
TGTGCCAGCAGCTTGGCTGACGGCGAGCAGTTCTTC
>TRBV6-6|NA|TRBJ1-6|14|NA
CASRRDIGNSPLHF
TGTGCCAGCAGGAGGGACATTGGAAATTCACCCCTCCACTTT